Each of the 26 T cell receptor beta chains below was sequenced from the same sample in a study of vaccination and CD4 T cells after COVID-19. As to treatment: roughly 11-day PBMC culture with coronavirus spike peptide pools or control peptides (ViraFEST assay). Oncomine TCR Beta short-read sequencing was applied to DNA from cultured CD4+ T cells. TCRdb itself ran the PCR reads through MiXCR, one entry per CDR3 protein. The sample contains about 5,000 distinct CDR3 sequences, approximately 76% of which appear only once. Their cognate antigens are unknown. Sequencing input: CD4+ T cells from blood, cultured in vitro. The receptors here all came from a human donor who had recovered from COVID-19.

With regard to this clonotype: Mismatch with germline at one junction end may stem from a read error. The V gene is TRBV2, the J gene TRBJ2-7; D unresolved. This CDR3 has 12 residues. CDR1 and CDR2 from the germline V gene are SNHLY and FYNNEI. CDR3 in amino acids: CASEGLSFEQYF. The CDR3 coding sequence is TGTGCCAGCGAAGGCCTGTCCTTCGAGCAGTACTTC. The full variable domain, with the rest looked up from reference TRBV2 and TRBJ2-7, is EPEVTQTPSHQVTQMGQEVILRCVPISNHLYFYWYRQILGQKVEFLVSFYNNEISEKSEIFDDQFSVERPDGSNFTLKIRSTKLEDSAMYFCASEGLSFEQYFGPGTRLTVT.

The chain combines TRBV7-2 with TRBJ2-7; D possibly corresponds to TRBD1 (5 bases). The CDR3 is 15 residues long. V was clipped by 4 bases and J by 3 bases, with 16 bases between them. Germline CDR1 reads SGHTA; CDR2 reads FQGNSA. The CDR3 protein is CASSYEVRTSYEQYF. The DNA for the CDR3 is TGTGCCAGCAGCTATGAAGTGAGGACAAGCTACGAGCAGTACTTC.

The chain recombines TRBV27 with TRBJ2-3; unclear D gene. V lost 4 bases, J lost 4 bases, and 9 bases lay in between. This CDR3 spans 13 amino acids. Germline CDR1 MNHEY, CDR2 SMNVEV (reference sequence). CDR3 DNA sequence: TGTGCCAGCAGTTCTCCGGACGCAGATACGCAGTATTTT. It yields the protein CASSSPDADTQYF.

The chain employs TRBV7-6 and TRBJ2-1, with TRBD1 identical over 8 bases. This CDR3 comprises 17 residues. Germline trimming cut 1 base from V and 3 bases from J; bases unmatched to any gene: 8. The germline V gene encodes CDR1 SGHVS and CDR2 FNYEAQ. Here the CDR3 DNA reads TGTGCCAGCAGCTTAGAGTCAGGGGGCGCGTACTACAATGAGCAGTTCTTC. Translated, it gives CASSLESGGAYYNEQFF.

The chain recombines TRBV20-1 with TRBJ1-1; 7 positions agree with TRBD1. The J segment lost 1 base and the V segment lost 0 bases, leaving 5 bases of the junction unmatched. The CDR3 has 15 amino acids. Germline lookup yields CDR1 DFQATT and CDR2 SNEGSKA (reference sequence). CDR3 DNA: TGCAGTGCTAGAGATTGGGGACAGAGGAACACTGAAGCTTTCTTT. It codes for CSARDWGQRNTEAFF.

The rearrangement joins TRBV5-1 to TRBJ1-2; 8 bases match TRBD1. The CDR3 consists of 14 residues. In germline, CDR1 is SGHRS, CDR2 YFSETQ. J was trimmed by 8 bases and V by 4 bases; bases with no gene match: 10. The CDR3 loop reads CASSPRTGIDGYTF. The DNA of the CDR3 is TGCGCCAGCAGCCCGAGGACAGGGATCGACGGCTACACCTTC. Complete variable domain (other parts from reference TRBV5-1 and TRBJ1-2): KAGVTQTPRYLIKTRGQQVTLSCSPISGHRSVSWYQQTPGQGLQFLFEYFSETQRNKGNFPGRFSGRQFSNSRSEMNVSTLELGDSALYLCASSPRTGIDGYTFGSGTRLTVV.

The chain employs TRBV4-1 and TRBJ1-2; TRBD1 might be the D (5 bases). The V gene lost 1 base and the J gene lost 7 bases, with 10 bases spanning the gap. Germline V gene lookup returns CDR1 MGHRA and CDR2 YSYEKL. The CDR3 runs to 13 residues. The DNA of the CDR3 is TGCGCCAGCAGCCAAGGTCGGACACCTGGCTACACCTTC. It yields the protein CASSQGRTPGYTF.

V gene TRBV10-1 combines with J gene TRBJ2-3; D tentatively fits TRBD1 or TRBD2 (5 bases each). The CDR3 extends over 15 amino acids. Trimming stripped 8 bases from V and 0 bases from J, with 15 bases between. CDR1 WNHNN and CDR2 SYGVQD come from the germline V gene (reference sequence). The CDR3 coding sequence is TGCGCCAGCTCCCCCGGGACCCTAAGCACAGATACGCAGTATTTT. This gives the protein CASSPGTLSTDTQYF.

V gene TRBV7-8 combines with J gene TRBJ2-1, with 13 bases aligning to TRBD2. J gave up 2 bases and V 3 bases, and 1 base lay outside the gene matches. The CDR3 runs to 16 residues. CDR1 and CDR2 from the germline V gene are SGHVS and FQNEAQ. For the CDR3, the DNA is TGTGCCAGCAGCTTCGGGACTAGCGGGGCCTACAATGAGCAGTTCTTC. Amino acids: CASSFGTSGAYNEQFF.

The chain has TRBV7-9 and TRBJ2-5, with 7 bases matching TRBD2. Germline lookup yields CDR1 SEHNR and CDR2 FQNEAQ (reference sequence). The CDR3 length is 16 residues. J lost 4 bases, V lost 5 bases, and 13 bases had no gene match. Here the CDR3 reads CASSPRGGSFIETQYF. The CDR3 DNA sequence: TGTGCCAGCAGCCCGCGAGGCGGGAGCTTCATAGAGACCCAGTACTTC.

The chain is built from TRBV7-2 and TRBJ2-7; D not resolved. Germline CDR1 reads SGHTA; CDR2 reads FQGNSA. CDR3 size: 14 residues. With 5 bases removed from V and 2 bases from J, the gap between germline ends came to 13 bases. This CDR3 reads CASSARHGTYEQYF. The CDR3 DNA follows: TGTGCCAGCAGCGCCCGACACGGTACCTACGAGCAGTACTTC.

V usage is TRBV7-2 and J usage is TRBJ2-1; TRBD2 agrees at 10 bases. Trimming at V came to 10 bases and at J to 10 bases, leaving 16 bases not matched to a gene. Germline CDR1 reads SGHTA; CDR2 reads FQGNSA. This CDR3 is 15 amino acids long. CDR3 loop: CANTLAGAAYSEQFF. CDR3 coding DNA: TGTGCCAACACCCTAGCGGGAGCGGCGTATTCGGAGCAGTTCTTC.

V gene TRBV21-1 combines with J gene TRBJ1-2. TRBV21-1 is marked as a pseudogene. The CDR3 extends over 12 amino acids. This CDR3 reads CASSKEPPGYTF. The DNA of the CDR3 is TGTGCCAGCAGCAAAGAGCCGCCTGGCTACACCTTC.

This clonotype was counted only a few times. The chain couples TRBV24-1 to TRBJ2-1, with TRBD1 identical over 9 bases. The ends lost 2 bases at V and 6 bases at J; junction bases unmatched: 4. The CDR3 sequence is 15 residues long. In germline, CDR1 is KGHDR, CDR2 SFDVKD. CDR3 loop: CATSDSRQGGNEQFF. Written as DNA, the CDR3 is TGTGCCACCAGTGATTCGAGACAGGGGGGCAATGAGCAGTTCTTC.

The chain links TRBV21-1 to TRBJ2-7; the DNA was not compared with TRBD1, the D call given in the table. TRBV21-1 is described as a pseudogene. This CDR3 is built from 10 residues. CDR3 loop: CASDSYEQYF. CDR3 nucleotides: TGTGCCAGCGACAGCTACGAGCAGTACTTC.

CDR3 amino acids: CASSYSVQILNQPQHF. In DNA, the CDR3 is TGTGCCAGCAGTTACTCCGTCCAGATCCTCAATCAGCCCCAGCATTTT. The chain is built from TRBV6-2 or TRBV6-3 and TRBJ1-5; D is unresolved. V lost 0 bases, J lost 3 bases, and 12 bases lay in between. The CDR3 totals 16 residues. CDR1 and CDR2 (germline): MNHEY, SVGEGT.

The chain combines TRBV24-1 with TRBJ1-1; TRBD1 might be the D (6 bases). V was shortened by 2 bases and J by 10 bases, with 13 bases between the two germline ends. Germline V lookup: CDR1 KGHDR, CDR2 SFDVKD. The CDR3 spans 13 residues. CDR3 nucleotide sequence: TGTGCCACCAGTGATTCTACAGGGAAGGCAGCTTTCTTT. Its translation: CATSDSTGKAAFF.

This chain uses TRBV11-3 with TRBJ1-2; D might be TRBD1 (5 bases). The CDR3 length is 13 residues. V lost 0 bases, J lost 14 bases, and 16 bases lay in between. Germline V gene data show CDR1 as SGHNT and CDR2 as YENEEA. CDR3 loop: CASSLDQQQAETF. DNA of the CDR3: TGTGCCAGCAGCTTAGATCAGCAACAGGCCGAAACCTTC.

This chain connects TRBV19 to TRBJ2-2; D not resolved. Trimming removed 2 bases from V and 6 bases from J, with 7 bases in between. Germline lookup yields CDR1 LNHDA and CDR2 SQIVND (reference sequence). This CDR3 has 13 amino acids. The CDR3 sequence: CASSIRDPGELFF. CDR3 sequence (DNA): TGTGCCAGTAGTATAAGGGATCCCGGGGAGCTGTTTTTT.

This clonotype counts as medium-sized (0.01 to 0.1%). This chain uses TRBV4-1 with TRBJ1-2, with 8 positions matching TRBD1. Germline lookup yields CDR1 MGHRA and CDR2 YSYEKL. CDR3 length equals 15 residues. V lost 5 bases, J lost 8 bases, and 13 bases stayed unmatched. This CDR3 is CASSATSQGALGYTF. In nucleotides, the CDR3 is TGCGCCAGCAGCGCGACGAGTCAGGGGGCTTTGGGCTACACCTTC.

This clonotype is classed as hyperexpanded. This chain links TRBV6-1 with TRBJ1-1; 7 bases agree with TRBD1. The CDR3 extends over 13 amino acids. The germline V gene encodes CDR1 MNHNS and CDR2 SASEGT. The trim removed 7 bases at V and 1 base at J, leaving 3 bases unmatched. DNA of the CDR3: TGTGCCAGCAACCCAGGGGGGAACACTGAAGCTTTCTTT. Its translation: CASNPGGNTEAFF.

V is TRBV11-2 and J is TRBJ2-7; possibly TRBD1 for D (6 bases). Trimming took 0 bases from V and 6 from J, leaving 15 bases between them. Germline V gene lookup returns CDR1 SGHAT and CDR2 FQNNGV. The CDR3 extends over 15 amino acids. CDR3 sequence (DNA): TGTGCCAGCAGCTTAGACGGCAGGGGTTCAGGCGAGCAGTACTTC. As protein: CASSLDGRGSGEQYF.

The rearrangement links TRBV6-5 to TRBJ2-5, with 11 bases matching TRBD2. In germline, CDR1 is MNHEY, CDR2 SVGAGI. V lost 0 bases, J lost 5 bases, and 5 bases stayed unmatched. This CDR3 is built from 16 residues. The CDR3 coding sequence is TGTGCCAGCAGTTACTCGACTAGCGGGGCGTCGGAGACCCAGTACTTC. Encoded protein: CASSYSTSGASETQYF.

The chain carries TRBV19 and TRBJ1-5, with 10 bases aligning to TRBD1. Germline CDR1 and CDR2: LNHDA and SQIVND (reference sequence). The CDR3 loop spans 15 amino acids. J lost 5 bases, V lost 4 bases, and 5 bases had no gene match. The CDR3 reads CASSSIGTGDQPQHF. The CDR3 DNA reads TGTGCCAGTAGTAGTATCGGGACAGGGGATCAGCCCCAGCATTTT.

The V call is TRBV20-1, the J call TRBJ2-1; D not resolved. Trimming removed 4 bases from V and 6 bases from J, with 13 bases in between. The CDR3 length is 13 residues. CDR1 and CDR2 from the germline V gene are DFQATT and SNEGSKA (reference sequence). The CDR3 protein is CSATGAPGNEQFF. The CDR3 DNA reads TGCAGTGCTACAGGAGCGCCAGGCAATGAGCAGTTCTTC.

The rearrangement links TRBV7-2 to TRBJ2-1, with 10 bases that match TRBD2. V lost 5 bases to trimming and J lost 0 bases; unmatched junction nucleotides: 4. The CDR3 contains 16 residues. In germline, CDR1 is SGHTA, CDR2 FQGNSA. This CDR3 reads CASSARTSGSYNEQFF. The CDR3 region has the DNA TGTGCCAGCAGCGCCAGGACTAGCGGCTCCTACAATGAGCAGTTCTTC.